This record concerns one TCR beta chain sequence. Between the trimmed V and J ends, which lost 3 bases and 1 base, there was a span of 7 bases. This CDR3 is built from 13 residues. From germline, CDR1 is SGHVS and CDR2 FQNEAQ. This sample was taken from a study of OX40 agonist ivuxolimab in advanced cancers. The overall study: Patients enrolled in dose escalation were diagnosed with hepatocellular carcinoma, melanoma, renal cell or head and neck cancer.

Systemic immunosuppression or autoimmune disease history was grounds to exclude patients. Repertoires were generated with immunoSEQ multiplex PCR, while TCRdb's copy carries only in-frame clones and drops some. The data hold over 45,000 clones, with around 85% observed a single time. The source material was CD4+ or CD8+ T cells sorted from blood, sampled in a trial of the OX40 agonist ivuxolimab. J is TRBJ2-7 and V is TRBV7-8, with a possible D match to TRBD2 (6 bases). The source of this sequence is an adult with an advanced solid tumor such as melanoma, head and neck, liver or kidney cancer. CDR3 nucleotide sequence: TGTGCCAGCAGCTTGGGACTTTCCTACGAGCAGTACTTC. Amino acid sequence: CASSLGLSYEQYF.